A selection of T cell receptor beta chains follows, all from one sample in a study of blood T cell repertoires in COVID-19. Method: immunoSEQ multiplex PCR; TCRdb's copy keeps in-frame clones and lacks some. The profile covers more than 95,000 clones, with roughly 86% appearing a single time and about 5.4% taken by the ten largest. The sample comprised peripheral blood. Receptors were obtained from a human donor in a cohort sampled during active COVID-19. Both conserved end residues are part of each CDR3. Not every row has a clone size; where given, it reads once, few, many or a size class.

v_gene	j_gene	abundance	CDR3aa
TRBV7-6	TRBJ1-1	-	CASSLASGYTEAFF
TRBV4-1	TRBJ2-7	-	CASSPWGSGSYEQYF
TRBV11-2	TRBJ1-1	-	CASSPYRTEEAFF
TRBV7-2	TRBJ2-2	-	CASSQRRDTGELFF
TRBV2	TRBJ2-7	-	CASSQLAGSPYEQYF
TRBV7-9	TRBJ2-2	-	CASMVGRLNTGELFF
TRBV19	TRBJ1-5	-	CASSDRVRNQPQHF
TRBV5-5	TRBJ1-6	once	CASRPTGVRDHSPLHF
TRBV28	TRBJ2-7	-	CASSGTGFDEQYF
TRBV7-9	TRBJ2-7	-	CASSLALAGGHEQYF
TRBV4-2	TRBJ2-1	-	CASSQVTGGRDNEQFF
TRBV7-8	TRBJ2-7	-	CASSLDGRGYEQYF
TRBV18	TRBJ2-1	-	CASSREPQALSSYNEQFF
TRBV2	TRBJ2-1	-	CASSTSRLAEEQFF
TRBV13	TRBJ2-5	-	CASSSGRSQETQYF
TRBV7-8	TRBJ2-1	-	CASSLAASGRSASYNEQFF
TRBV24-1	TRBJ2-1	-	CATSDPSGRAYNEQFF
TRBV5-1	TRBJ2-3	-	CASSFRRQDTQYF
TRBV6-2/TRBV6-3	TRBJ1-2	-	CASSDQDNYGYTF
TRBV6-5	TRBJ2-1	-	CASSYLVGSEQFF
TRBV5-1	TRBJ2-1	-	CASRPDRGRSYNEQFF
TRBV19	TRBJ2-1	-	CASTRDFGSSNEQFF
TRBV28	TRBJ1-6	-	CASSLGQAGSPLHF
TRBV19	TRBJ1-5	-	CASSIGRTGARSYSNQPQHF
TRBV15	TRBJ1-6	-	CATSRRDRDSPLHF
TRBV7-2	TRBJ1-5	-	CASSPLDRGGSQHF
TRBV5-8	TRBJ1-6	-	CASSPQLISPLHF
TRBV5-1	TRBJ2-7	-	CASSFQNREGEQYF
TRBV12-3/TRBV12-4	TRBJ2-3	-	CASSLGRNTQYF
TRBV28	TRBJ1-5	medium-sized	CASSTGQPQHF
TRBV7-2	TRBJ2-7	-	CASSSRLAAYEQYF
TRBV6-5	TRBJ1-2	-	CASSSDRENYGYTF
TRBV19	TRBJ2-1	-	CASNRGLGVDNEQFF
TRBV25-1	TRBJ2-2	few	CASSERGTSGRRRGELFF
TRBV24-1	TRBJ1-5	once	CATSDLRGRNQPQHF
TRBV5-6	TRBJ2-7	-	CASSFTSYEQYF
TRBV5-1	TRBJ1-1	-	CASSFFGGEAFF
TRBV5-1	TRBJ1-2	-	CASSLAGADGYTF
TRBV30	TRBJ1-2	-	CAWIKQQVPWGYTF
TRBV7-8	TRBJ2-5	-	CASSPTPGEETQYF
TRBV19	TRBJ2-1	-	CASSITGLNEQFF
TRBV6-6	TRBJ1-1	-	CASSVNFRGRGTEAFF
TRBV30	TRBJ1-1	few	CAWSVRGNTEAFF
TRBV18	TRBJ1-2	-	CASSPGTGRDGYTF
TRBV5-1	TRBJ2-3	-	CASRGQGVDTQYF
TRBV18	TRBJ2-7	-	CASSPRTGSPEQYF
TRBV18	TRBJ2-7	-	CASSPQLYEQYF
TRBV5-1	TRBJ2-7	once	CASSYNAGTGVYEQYF
TRBV11-2	TRBJ2-1	few	CASSLGSGASYNEQFF